Below, 12 T cell receptor beta chains from the same sample are listed, as sequenced in a study of T cell responses to AZD1222 COVID-19 vaccine. Sequenced by immunoSEQ multiplex PCR; TCRdb stores in-frame clones only, minus some. The table records over 150,000 clones, 85% to 95% of them present only once. Sample: peripheral blood, taken 28 days after the second AZD1222 dose. The source is an adult who received the AZD1222 COVID-19 vaccine.

The chain employs TRBV15 and TRBJ2-3; 9 bases align to TRBD2. Losses at the gene ends were 0 bases for V and 2 bases for J; bases not matched to a gene: 6. The CDR3 extends over 17 amino acids. Germline values: CDR1 LNHNV, CDR2 YYDKDF (reference sequence). CDR3 DNA: TGTGCCACCAGCAGAGATTGGCGGGAGGGATACACAGATACGCAGTATTTT. Its translation: CATSRDWREGYTDTQYF.

Here the CDR3 reads CASSLVAAAKNIQYF. The CDR3 nucleotides are TGTGCCAGCAGCTTGGTAGCGGCCGCCAAAAACATTCAGTACTTC. V usage is TRBV5-6 and J usage is TRBJ2-4; TRBD2 is a possible D gene (6 bases). V lost 0 bases and J lost 1, with 8 bases in between. CDR3 length: 15 residues. Germline assignment: CDR1 SGHDT and CDR2 YYEEEE. Filled out from reference TRBV5-6 and TRBJ2-4, the complete variable domain reads DAGVTQSPTHLIKTRGQQVTLRCSPKSGHDTVSWYQQALGQGPQFIFQYYEEEERQRGNFPDRFSGHQFPNYSSELNVNALLLGDSALYLCASSLVAAAKNIQYFGAGTRLSVL.

The V and J genes are TRBV7-9 and TRBJ1-5; TRBD1 might be the D (5 bases). CDR1 and CDR2 (germline): SEHNR, FQNEAQ (reference sequence). This CDR3 is 14 amino acids long. V was shortened by 8 bases and J by 5 bases, with 16 bases between the two germline ends. CDR3 in amino acids: CASARDGAHQPQHF. DNA for the CDR3: TGTGCCAGCGCTCGGGACGGGGCCCATCAGCCCCAGCATTTT.

In this sample, this clone turned up a few times. This rearrangement joins TRBV7-2 to TRBJ1-4, with TRBD1 as a possible D gene (6 bases). Germline values: CDR1 SGHTA, CDR2 FQGNSA. The germline V and J ends were trimmed by 7 bases and 0 bases, with 12 bases remaining between them. This CDR3 comprises 15 residues. This CDR3 reads CASKYTGSTNEKLFF. The DNA for the CDR3 is TGTGCCAGCAAATATACAGGGTCAACTAATGAAAAACTGTTTTTT.

This chain connects TRBV4-1 to TRBJ1-1; 7 bases agree with TRBD1. The CDR3 extends over 17 amino acids. J lost 5 bases, V lost 4 bases, and 16 bases had no gene match. Germline V gene data show CDR1 as MGHRA and CDR2 as YSYEKL. The CDR3 DNA reads TGCGCCAGCAGCCGAATTACAGGGGCGGGGGTTGAAACTGAAGCTTTCTTT. Its protein is CASSRITGAGVETEAFF.

The chain links TRBV5-6 to TRBJ1-6; D is possibly TRBD1 (5 bases). V lost 3 bases to trimming and J lost 5 bases, with 15 bases between them. CDR1 and CDR2 from the germline V gene are SGHDT and YYEEEE. The CDR3 spans 16 residues. The CDR3 loop reads CASSYRTGLDNSPLHF. In nucleotides, the CDR3 is TGTGCCAGCAGCTATAGAACGGGACTCGATAATTCACCCCTCCACTTT.

The chain combines TRBV11-3 with TRBJ2-2; D is perhaps TRBD1 (5 bases). Germline values: CDR1 SGHNT, CDR2 YENEEA. The CDR3 is made up of 14 amino acids. The V end was cut by 8 bases, the J end by 0 bases, with 10 bases between. The CDR3 bases are TGTGCCAGCGACAGACCCTCGAACACCGGGGAGCTGTTTTTT. It codes for CASDRPSNTGELFF. Full variable domain (remainder filled in from reference TRBV11-3 and TRBJ2-2): EAGVVQSPRYKIIEKKQPVAFWCNPISGHNTLYWYLQNLGQGPELLIRYENEEAVDDSQLPKDRFSAERLKGVDSTLKIQPAELGDSAVYLCASDRPSNTGELFFGEGSRLTVL.

V gene TRBV6-6 combines with J gene TRBJ1-2; D is perhaps TRBD1 (6 bases). CDR3 length: 13 amino acids. V was clipped by 2 bases and J by 2 bases, with 6 bases between them. Germline loops: CDR1 MNHNY, CDR2 SVGAGI (reference sequence). The CDR3 bases are TGTGCCAGCAGTTACGGACAGAACTATGGCTACACCTTC. It yields the protein CASSYGQNYGYTF.

The chain links TRBV27 to TRBJ1-1, with 7 nucleotides matching TRBD1. Germline CDR1 and CDR2: MNHEY and SMNVEV (reference sequence). Unmatched junction bases numbered 5, after V lost 7 bases and J lost 0 bases. The CDR3 consists of 14 residues. CDR3 DNA: TGTGCCAGCAAGAGAGGGACAGTGAACACTGAAGCTTTCTTT. Translation: CASKRGTVNTEAFF.

A single count supports this clone. The rearrangement links TRBV11-2 to TRBJ1-1; no firm D call. Between the trimmed V and J ends, which lost 5 bases and 2 bases, there was a span of 12 bases. Germline lookup yields CDR1 SGHAT and CDR2 FQNNGV. The CDR3 spans 14 residues. CDR3 residues: CASSQNRINTEAFF. The CDR3 nucleotides read TGTGCCAGCAGCCAGAACCGAATCAACACTGAAGCTTTCTTT.

The V and J genes are TRBV19 and TRBJ1-3; unclear D gene. CDR3 length: 15 residues. V lost 0 bases and J 4 bases, leaving 10 bases between the germline ends. The germline CDR1 and CDR2 sequences are LNHDA and SQIVND (reference sequence). CDR3 DNA: TGTGCCAGTAGTATAGATCGAACGATCGGAAACACCATATATTTT. It is translated as CASSIDRTIGNTIYF. The whole variable domain, remainder taken from reference TRBV19 and TRBJ1-3, is DGGITQSPKYLFRKEGQNVTLSCEQNLNHDAMYWYRQDPGQGLRLIYYSQIVNDFQKGDIAEGYSVSREKKESFPLTVTSAQKNPTAFYLCASSIDRTIGNTIYFGEGSWLTVV.

The chain joins TRBV6-1 to TRBJ1-4; D is unresolved. The CDR3 spans 13 residues. The germline V gene has CDR1 MNHNS and CDR2 SASEGT. V was clipped by 8 bases and J by 10 bases, with 17 bases between them. In DNA form, the CDR3 reads TGTGCCAGCCAACTTGGGCCAGAGGGAAAACTGTTTTTT. This sequence encodes CASQLGPEGKLFF.